This T cell receptor (beta chain) was profiled in a study of Graves' ophthalmopathy and Graves' hyperthyroidism. Germline V gives CDR1 MNHEY, CDR2 SVGAGI. The CDR3 is 14 amino acids. V lost 4 bases, J lost 3 bases, and 5 bases stayed unmatched. This clonotype was recorded many times. Its specificity is unknown. Amplification from RNA transcripts yielded the TCR beta CDR3 regions. HTBI primers served in a first-round RT-PCR, which a second-round multiplex PCR followed. TCRdb re-derived calls from the multiplex PCR reads in MiXCR, one entry per CDR3 protein. This table holds fewer than 650,000 distinct CDR3 sequences, about a fifth found once. The study recruited hyperthyroidism patients aged 18 to 65 who were newly diagnosed, under 2 months' duration. Clinicians diagnosed using symptoms, serum thyroxine, TRAb, thyroid ultrasound and orbital computed tomography. PBMCs were isolated from an approximately 10 ml sample of fresh peripheral blood.

Study conclusions and caveats: Among expanded thyroid clonotypes above 0.001 frequency, most also occurred in blood.

The chain links TRBV6-5 to TRBJ2-7, with TRBD1 matching over 8 bases. Sequenced sample: peripheral blood. This TCR was recovered from a woman between 18 and 29 years old with stable Graves' hyperthyroidism. Some clones in this sample may be carry-over from other donors' samples. CDR3 in amino acids: CASSWTGSDYEQYF. In DNA form, the CDR3 reads TGTGCCAGCAGTTGGACAGGGTCGGACTACGAGCAGTACTTC.